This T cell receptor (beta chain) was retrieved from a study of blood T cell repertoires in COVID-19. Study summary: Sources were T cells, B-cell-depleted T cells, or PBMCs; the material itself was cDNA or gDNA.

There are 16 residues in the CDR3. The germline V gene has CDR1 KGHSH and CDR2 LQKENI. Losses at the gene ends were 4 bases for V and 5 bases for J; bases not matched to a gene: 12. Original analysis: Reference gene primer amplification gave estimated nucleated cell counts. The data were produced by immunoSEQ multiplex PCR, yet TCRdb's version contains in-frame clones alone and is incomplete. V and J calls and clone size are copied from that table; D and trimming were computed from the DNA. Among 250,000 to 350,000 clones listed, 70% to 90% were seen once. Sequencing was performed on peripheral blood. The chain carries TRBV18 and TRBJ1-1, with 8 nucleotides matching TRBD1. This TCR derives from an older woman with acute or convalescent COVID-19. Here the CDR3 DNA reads TGTGCCAGCTCACTGACCGACAGGGGTGTTAAAACTGAAGCTTTCTTT. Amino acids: CASSLTDRGVKTEAFF.